Reported below is one T cell receptor (beta chain). Its recognized antigen is unknown. Within one base of it there is no much larger clone, and no base qualities were kept. The cysteine opens and the phenylalanine closes a CDR3 of 13 amino acids. This entry keeps only the CDR3 DNA: 39 bases, framed from base 1. The germline V gene encodes CDR1 LGHDT and CDR2 YNNKEL (reference sequence). The trim is 6 bases for V and 1 base for J, with a gap of 10 bases between the germline ends. One collaborating source in Seattle enrolled patients during active infection and followed them longitudinally through the course of disease. The collaborating institutions used their own protocols to collect whole blood in K2EDTA tubes. For TCRbeta analysis, collaborators shipped samples in one of three forms: frozen whole blood, isolated PBMCs, or DNA extracted from either of those sample types. The immunoSEQ Assay, a bias-controlled multiplex PCR, was used to amplify TCRbeta CDR3 regions from genomic DNA. In the paper's pipeline: The number of nucleated cells in each sample was estimated by amplification of reference gene primers within the assay. To quantify the absolute abundance of each unique TCRbeta CDR3 rearrangement, sequence reads were collapsed and filtered. For each sample, productive Simpson clonality was calculated by taking the square root of Simpson's diversity index across productive rearrangements. Not all clones reach the TCRdb copy of this immuneACCESS table, which keeps in-frame sequences only. Checked studies attribute under half of the gap to unresolved V genes and leave the rest unexplained. The V and J calls and clone size were taken over from that table, and D and trimming were inferred from the DNA. The sample records fewer than 250,000 clones, roughly nine tenths of which are singletons. Of the sample, 0.7% to 0.85% falls within the top ten clones.

These data are taken from a study of blood T cell repertoires in COVID-19 (dated by TCRdb to the early 2020s). Study-level background: Samples from collaborators originated in the United States, Italy and Spain and spanned both the acute and convalescent phases of COVID-19. Deeply sampled blood TCRbeta repertoires from subjects exposed to, actively infected with, or recovered from COVID-19 were included in the dataset. Where available, HLA class I and class II types were obtained from metadata supplied by the sample provider rather than from assay-based typing. Samples were obtained from the ongoing ImmuneRACE study (first 160 participants) and from 1,200 or so subjects provided by 6 global collaborators. The prospective study material was composed of cDNA or gDNA derived from T cells, B-cell-depleted T cells, or PBMCs. Sample metadata almost always included a de-identified subject ID, COVID-19 status, age in years and sex. The repertoires were made available in a free public database intended to serve as a resource for research on the immune response to SARS-CoV-2.

The study at large found these results: How much clinical and demographic metadata was included differed by source and by participant, and the metadata was provided uncurated.

The sequencing sample was made of peripheral blood. The V and J genes are TRBV3-1 (or the pseudogene TRBV3-2) and TRBJ2-7, and the D gene may be TRBD2, 6 bases matching. The source of this sequence is a man aged 60-69 years with COVID-19, enrolled during active disease. The DNA sequence is given as TGTGCCAGCAGACGAGGAGGGTCCTACGAGCAGTACTTC. Its protein is CASRRGGSYEQYF.